This TCR beta chain was sequenced in a study of CD8+CD57+ T cells in acquired aplastic anemia. Both TCR beta VDJ combination and CDR3 sequence profiling were carried out. Genomic DNA was the template for this profiling. TCRdb re-analysed the reads in MiXCR, keeping a single row per CDR3 protein. The table shows approximately 300,000 distinct CDR3 sequences, with about 50% occurring only once. Patients selected for sequencing had displayed CD8+CD57+ cell expansion by flow cytometry. The V gene's germline CDR1 is LNHDA and CDR2 SQIVND (reference sequence). The CDR3 length is 13 residues. V was pared by 11 bases and J by 0 bases, with 14 bases between.

The material sequenced was sorted CD4+, CD8+, or CD8+CD57+ T cells (not recorded which) from PBMCs. The chain is built from TRBV19 and TRBJ2-7; either TRBD1 or TRBD2 may supply D (5 bases each). The sequence came from a human donor with aplastic anemia. The CDR3 DNA is TGTGCCTCAGGACGGGGCCTCTCCTACGAGCAGTACTTC. The encoded protein is CASGRGLSYEQYF.